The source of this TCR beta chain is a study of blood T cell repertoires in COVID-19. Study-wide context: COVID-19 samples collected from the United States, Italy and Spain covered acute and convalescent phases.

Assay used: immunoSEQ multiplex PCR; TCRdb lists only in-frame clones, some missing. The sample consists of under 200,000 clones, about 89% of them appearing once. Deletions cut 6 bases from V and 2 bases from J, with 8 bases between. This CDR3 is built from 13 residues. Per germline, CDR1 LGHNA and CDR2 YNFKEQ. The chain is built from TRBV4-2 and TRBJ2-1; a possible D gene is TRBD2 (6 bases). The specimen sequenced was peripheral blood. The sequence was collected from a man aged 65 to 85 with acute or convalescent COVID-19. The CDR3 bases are TGTGCCAGCAGTCCGGGGGCCTACAATGAGCAGTTCTTC. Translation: CASSPGAYNEQFF.